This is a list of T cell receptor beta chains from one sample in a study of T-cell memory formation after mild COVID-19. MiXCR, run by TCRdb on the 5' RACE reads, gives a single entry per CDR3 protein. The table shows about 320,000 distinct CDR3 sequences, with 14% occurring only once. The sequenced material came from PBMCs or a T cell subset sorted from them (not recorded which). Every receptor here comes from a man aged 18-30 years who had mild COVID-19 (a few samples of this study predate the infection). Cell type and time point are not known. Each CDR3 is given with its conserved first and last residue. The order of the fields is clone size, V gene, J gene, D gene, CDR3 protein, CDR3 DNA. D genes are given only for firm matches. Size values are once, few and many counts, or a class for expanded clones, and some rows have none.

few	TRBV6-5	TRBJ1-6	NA	CASSYLAWTGNSPLHF	TGTGCCAGCAGTTATCTAGCCTGGACGGGGAATTCACCCCTCCACTTT
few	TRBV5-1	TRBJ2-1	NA	CASSPGSEGFFF	TGCGCCAGCAGCCCAGGGTCAGAGGGCTTTTTCTTC
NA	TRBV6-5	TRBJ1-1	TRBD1	CASSNDRATEAFF	TGTGCCAGCAGCAACGACAGGGCAACTGAAGCTTTCTTT
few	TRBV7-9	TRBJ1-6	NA	CASSPVPTGTDSPLHF	TGTGCCAGCAGCCCCGTTCCAACAGGGACGGACTCACCCCTCCACTTT
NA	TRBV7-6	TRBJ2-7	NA	CASSQTPDSSFYEQYF	TGTGCCAGCAGTCAGACCCCGGACAGTTCTTTCTACGAGCAGTACTTC
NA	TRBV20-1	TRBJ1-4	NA	CSARGAGTYEKLFF	TGCAGTGCTAGAGGAGCCGGGACTTATGAAAAACTGTTTTTT
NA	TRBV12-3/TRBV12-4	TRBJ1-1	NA	CASSHLNREANTEAFF	TGTGCCAGCAGCCATCTTAACAGGGAGGCGAACACTGAAGCTTTCTTT
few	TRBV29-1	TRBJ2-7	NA	CSVAGRGTSYEQYF	TGCAGCGTTGCTGGCAGGGGAACCTCCTACGAGCAGTACTTC
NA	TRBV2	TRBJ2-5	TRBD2	CASIKNGLAGVETQYF	TGTGCCAGCATCAAAAATGGACTAGCGGGTGTCGAGACCCAGTACTTC
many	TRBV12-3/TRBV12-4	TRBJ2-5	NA	CASSPVTQETQYF	TGTGCCAGCAGCCCAGTGACCCAAGAGACCCAGTACTTC
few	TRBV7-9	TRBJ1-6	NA	CASSLAGIGSPLHF	TGTGCCAGCAGCTTAGCAGGGATCGGTTCACCCCTCCACTTT
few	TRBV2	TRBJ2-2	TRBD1	CARGGTGSRPNTGELFF	TGTGCCAGAGGCGGGACAGGTAGTCGGCCGAACACCGGGGAGCTGTTTTTT
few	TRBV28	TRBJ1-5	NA	CATTPRGVYQPQHF	TGTGCCACAACCCCGAGGGGGGTTTATCAGCCCCAGCATTTT
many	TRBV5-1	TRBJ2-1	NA	CASSLALEGDEQFF	TGCGCCAGCAGCTTGGCCCTAGAAGGGGATGAGCAGTTCTTC
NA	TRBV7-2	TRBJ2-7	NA	CASSPSRSYEQYF	TGTGCCAGCTCCCCCAGTCGCTCCTACGAGCAGTACTTC
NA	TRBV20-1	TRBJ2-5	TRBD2	CSARLAVLQETQYF	TGCAGTGCAAGACTAGCGGTGTTACAAGAGACCCAGTACTTC
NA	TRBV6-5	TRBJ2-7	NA	CASSYYRGYEQYF	TGTGCCAGCAGTTACTATAGGGGCTACGAGCAGTACTTC
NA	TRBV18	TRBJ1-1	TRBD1	CASSPPLAGGTEAFF	TGTGCCAGCTCACCACCCCTAGCAGGGGGCACTGAAGCTTTCTTT
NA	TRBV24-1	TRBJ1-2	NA	CATSDGSTANYGYTF	TGTGCCACCAGTGATGGCAGCACAGCGAACTATGGCTACACCTTC
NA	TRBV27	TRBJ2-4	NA	CASSPIEELANIQYF	TGTGCCAGCAGTCCGATCGAGGAGCTCGCAAACATTCAGTACTTC
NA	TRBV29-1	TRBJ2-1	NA	CSVDYGYNEQFF	TGCAGCGTTGATTATGGGTACAATGAGCAGTTCTTC
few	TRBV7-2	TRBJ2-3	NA	CASSSVGTDTQYF	TGTGCCAGCAGCTCCGTAGGCACAGATACGCAGTATTTT
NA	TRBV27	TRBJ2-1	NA	CASNPTMGSMGEQFF	TGTGCCAGCAATCCGACTATGGGGTCGATGGGTGAGCAGTTCTTC
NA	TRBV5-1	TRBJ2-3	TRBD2	CASSTGLAGSTDTQYF	TGCGCCAGCAGCACGGGACTAGCGGGGAGTACAGATACGCAGTATTTT
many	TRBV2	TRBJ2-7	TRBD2	CASKLAGAYYEQYF	TGTGCCAGCAAACTAGCGGGGGCCTACTACGAGCAGTACTTC
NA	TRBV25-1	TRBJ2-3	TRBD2	CASKVAGADTQYF	TGTGCCAGCAAGGTAGCGGGGGCAGATACGCAGTATTTT
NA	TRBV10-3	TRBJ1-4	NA	CAISDSTRVQEKLFF	TGTGCCATCAGTGATAGCACCAGGGTTCAGGAAAAACTGTTTTTT
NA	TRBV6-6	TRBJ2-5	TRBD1	CASSLRQGVRETQYF	TGTGCCAGTAGCCTTCGACAGGGAGTAAGAGAGACCCAGTACTTC
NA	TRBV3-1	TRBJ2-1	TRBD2	CASSQDGLAGRDEQFF	TGTGCCAGCAGCCAAGATGGGCTAGCGGGGAGGGATGAGCAGTTCTTC
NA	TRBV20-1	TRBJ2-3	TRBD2	CSANSRGGVDTQYF	TGCAGTGCCAACTCGCGGGGGGGCGTGGATACGCAGTATTTT
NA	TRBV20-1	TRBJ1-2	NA	CSAREPAWGAYGYTF	TGCAGTGCTAGAGAACCCGCGTGGGGCGCCTATGGCTACACCTTC
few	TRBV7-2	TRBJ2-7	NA	CASSLTPRNEQYF	TGTGCCAGCAGCCTTACCCCGAGGAACGAGCAGTACTTC
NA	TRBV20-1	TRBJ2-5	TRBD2	CSVRGEETQYF	TGCAGTGTCCGGGGGGAAGAGACCCAGTACTTC
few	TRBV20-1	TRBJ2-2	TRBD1	CSASRGTGDGELFF	TGCAGTGCCTCCCGTGGGACAGGGGACGGGGAGCTGTTTTTT
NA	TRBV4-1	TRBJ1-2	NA	CASSQEWGDYGYTF	TGCGCCAGCAGCCAAGAATGGGGGGACTATGGCTACACCTTC
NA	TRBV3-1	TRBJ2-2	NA	CASSQVSRELFF	TGTGCCAGCAGCCAAGTTAGCCGGGAGCTGTTTTTT
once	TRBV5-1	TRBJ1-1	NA	CASSRLQGLNTEAFF	TGCGCCAGCAGCCGATTACAGGGACTGAACACTGAAGCTTTCTTT
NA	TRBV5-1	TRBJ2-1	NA	CATAPGSYNEQFF	TGCGCCACTGCGCCGGGCAGCTACAATGAGCAGTTCTTC
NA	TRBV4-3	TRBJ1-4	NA	CASSQDSGGGDEKLFF	TGCGCCAGCAGCCAAGATTCAGGCGGCGGGGATGAAAAACTGTTTTTT
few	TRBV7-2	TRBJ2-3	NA	CASSAIGRSSDTQYF	TGTGCCAGCAGCGCGATTGGGCGGTCTTCAGATACGCAGTATTTT
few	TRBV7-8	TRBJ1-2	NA	CASSPGDYASGYTF	TGTGCCAGCAGCCCAGGAGACTATGCTTCTGGCTACACCTTC
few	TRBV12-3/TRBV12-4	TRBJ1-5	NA	CASSLIHQPQHF	TGTGCCAGCAGTTTAATTCATCAGCCCCAGCATTTT
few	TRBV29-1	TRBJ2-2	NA	CSVGVSGTTNTGELFF	TGCAGCGTTGGTGTTTCAGGGACAACGAACACCGGGGAGCTGTTTTTT
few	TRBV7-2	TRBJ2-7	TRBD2	CASRGAQGRGDSYEQYF	TGTGCCAGCAGGGGAGCCCAGGGACGGGGGGACTCCTACGAGCAGTACTTC
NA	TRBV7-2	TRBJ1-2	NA	CASSPQGHAPGYTF	TGTGCCAGCAGCCCCCAGGGACATGCCCCGGGCTACACCTTC
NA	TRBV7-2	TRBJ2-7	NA	CASLVEGFEQYF	TGTGCCAGCTTAGTTGAAGGCTTCGAGCAGTACTTC
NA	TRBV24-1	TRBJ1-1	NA	CATSEAGNTEAFF	TGTGCCACCAGTGAGGCAGGGAACACTGAAGCTTTCTTT
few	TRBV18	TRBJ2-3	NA	CASSPPGPSSDTQYF	TGTGCCAGCTCACCGCCGGGCCCCTCTTCAGATACGCAGTATTTT
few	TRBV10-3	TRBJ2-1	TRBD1	CAISVGVTGDNEQFF	TGTGCCATCAGTGTGGGGGTGACAGGGGATAATGAGCAGTTCTTC